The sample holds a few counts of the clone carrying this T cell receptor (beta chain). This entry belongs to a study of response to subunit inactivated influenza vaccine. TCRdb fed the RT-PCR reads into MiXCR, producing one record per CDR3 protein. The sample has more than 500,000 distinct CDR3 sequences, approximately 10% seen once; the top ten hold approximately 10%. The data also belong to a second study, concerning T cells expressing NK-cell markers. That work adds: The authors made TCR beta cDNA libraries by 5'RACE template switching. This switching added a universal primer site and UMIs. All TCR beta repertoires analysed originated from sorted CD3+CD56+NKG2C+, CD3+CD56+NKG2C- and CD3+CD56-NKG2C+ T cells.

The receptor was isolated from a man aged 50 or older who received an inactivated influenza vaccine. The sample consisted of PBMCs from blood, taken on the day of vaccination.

The CDR3: CASSTGESNQPQHF. In DNA form, the CDR3 reads TGTGCCAGCAGCACGGGCGAGAGCAATCAGCCCCAGCATTTT. The chain uses TRBV9 and TRBJ1-5; D gene uncertain. The CDR3 consists of 14 residues. Germline values: CDR1 SGDLS, CDR2 YYNGEE. Trimming took 4 bases from V and 1 from J, leaving 9 bases between them.